Listed here is a single T cell receptor beta chain. Its antigen remains unidentified. Unexposed donor CD4+ T cells date from about 2011-2018, before the COVID-19 pandemic. Isolation of CD4+ T cells took place after nine to ten days in culture. V shed 7 bases and J 5 bases; nucleotides not matched to a gene: 19. Germline-derived CDR1 and CDR2 are SEHNR and FQNEAQ (reference sequence). CDR3 length equals 18 residues. TCRdb keeps only in-frame clones here, not all; method: immunoSEQ multiplex PCR. The table shows approximately 30,000 clones, with 74% occurring only once. This sample stems from a study of CD4 T cells in relation to SARS-CoV-2 and coronaviruses. Study details: Negative control cultures got HIV-1 Nef peptides or no peptide.

Findings and limits, study-wide: No donor gave both pre-pandemic and post-infection samples. In roughly 61% of donors, memory CD4+ clonotypes crossrecognized SARS-CoV-2 and at least one common cold coronavirus spike.

Input material: CD4+ T cells from PBMCs, cultured in vitro. The J gene is TRBJ1-1, the V gene TRBV7-9; 10 bases line up with TRBD1. The sequence derives from a human donor in good health. The CDR3 is CASTDQFIRDRGRTEAFF. The CDR3 nucleotides read TGTGCCAGCACCGACCAATTCATCCGAGACAGGGGGCGAACTGAAGCTTTCTTT.